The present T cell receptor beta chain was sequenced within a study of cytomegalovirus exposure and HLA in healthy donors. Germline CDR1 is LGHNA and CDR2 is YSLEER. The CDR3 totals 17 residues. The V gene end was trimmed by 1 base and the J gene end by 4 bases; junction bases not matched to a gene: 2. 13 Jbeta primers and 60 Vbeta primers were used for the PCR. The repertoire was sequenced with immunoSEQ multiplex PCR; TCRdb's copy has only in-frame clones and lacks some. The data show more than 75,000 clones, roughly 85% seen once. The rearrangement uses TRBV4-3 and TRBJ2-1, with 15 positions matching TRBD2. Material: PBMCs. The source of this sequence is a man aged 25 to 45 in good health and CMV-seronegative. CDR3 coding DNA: TGCGCCAGCAGCCAAGGGACTAGCGGGGGGGCTTACAATGAGCAGTTCTTC. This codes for CASSQGTSGGAYNEQFF.